This T cell receptor (beta chain) was recovered during a study of cytomegalovirus exposure and HLA in healthy donors. Across the study: An early data release held some 85 million unique TCRs from HLA-typed donors.

13 Jbeta primers and 60 Vbeta primers were used for the PCR. Repertoires were generated with immunoSEQ multiplex PCR, while TCRdb's copy carries only in-frame clones and drops some. The data contain over 70,000 clones, over 65% of them singletons. As to this clone: Its antigen is as yet unknown. The junction and the germline gene differ at one end; a read error may be behind it.

The CDR3 contains 15 residues. Germline CDR1 is SEHNR and CDR2 is FQNEAQ (reference sequence). Study-wide results and caveats: Generally TCR sequences proved uncommon, though certain public TCRs appeared in numerous donors. It was reported that TCR beta sequences correctly inferred the HLA-A and HLA-B alleles for most subjects. A prior analysis recorded that most TCR beta V segments were productive about 87% or about 30% of the time.

The TCR comes from a man over 45 in good health and CMV-seropositive. The rearrangement uses TRBV7-9 and TRBJ2-1; 11 bases fit TRBD2. What was sequenced was PBMCs. CDR3 protein: CSSSLAGGGSNEQFF. CDR3 DNA sequence: TGTTCCAGCAGCTTAGCGGGAGGGGGGTCCAATGAGCAGTTCTTC.